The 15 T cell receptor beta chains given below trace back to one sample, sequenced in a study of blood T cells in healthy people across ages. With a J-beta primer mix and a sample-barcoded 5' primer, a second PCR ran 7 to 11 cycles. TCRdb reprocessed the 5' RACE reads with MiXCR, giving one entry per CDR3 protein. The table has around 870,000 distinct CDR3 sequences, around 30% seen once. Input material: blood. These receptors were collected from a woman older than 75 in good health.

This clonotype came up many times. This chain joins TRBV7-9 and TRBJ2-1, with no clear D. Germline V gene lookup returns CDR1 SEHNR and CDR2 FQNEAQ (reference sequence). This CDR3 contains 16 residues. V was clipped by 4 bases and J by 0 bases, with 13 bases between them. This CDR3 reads CASSSQGLSSYNEQFF. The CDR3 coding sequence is TGTGCCAGCAGCTCGCAAGGTCTGAGCTCCTACAATGAGCAGTTCTTC.

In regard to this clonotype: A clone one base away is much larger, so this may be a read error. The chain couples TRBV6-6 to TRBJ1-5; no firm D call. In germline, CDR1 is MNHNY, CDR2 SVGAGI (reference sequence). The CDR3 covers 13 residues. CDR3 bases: TGTGCCAGCAGTCACTCTTCAGATCAGCCCCAGCATTTT. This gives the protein CASSHSSDQPQHF.

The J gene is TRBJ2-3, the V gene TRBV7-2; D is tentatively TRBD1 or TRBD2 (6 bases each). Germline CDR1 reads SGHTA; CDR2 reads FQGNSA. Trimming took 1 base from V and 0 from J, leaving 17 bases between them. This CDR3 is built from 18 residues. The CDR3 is CASSLVGIRGTSTDTQYF. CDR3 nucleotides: TGTGCCAGCAGCTTAGTAGGTATTAGGGGGACTAGCACAGATACGCAGTATTTT.

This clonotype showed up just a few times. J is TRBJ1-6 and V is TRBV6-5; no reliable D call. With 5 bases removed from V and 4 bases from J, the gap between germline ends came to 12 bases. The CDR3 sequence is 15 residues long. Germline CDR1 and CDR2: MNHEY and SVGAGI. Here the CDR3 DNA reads TGTGCCAGCAGTCAAACGACACCTTATAATTCACCCCTCCACTTT. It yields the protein CASSQTTPYNSPLHF.

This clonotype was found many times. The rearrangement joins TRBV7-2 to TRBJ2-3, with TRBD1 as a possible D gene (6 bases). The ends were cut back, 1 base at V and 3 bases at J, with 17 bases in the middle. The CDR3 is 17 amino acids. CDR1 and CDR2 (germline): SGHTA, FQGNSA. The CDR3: CASSLVRGAQRTDTQYF. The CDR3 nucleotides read TGTGCCAGCAGCTTAGTCAGGGGAGCGCAGAGGACAGATACGCAGTATTTT.

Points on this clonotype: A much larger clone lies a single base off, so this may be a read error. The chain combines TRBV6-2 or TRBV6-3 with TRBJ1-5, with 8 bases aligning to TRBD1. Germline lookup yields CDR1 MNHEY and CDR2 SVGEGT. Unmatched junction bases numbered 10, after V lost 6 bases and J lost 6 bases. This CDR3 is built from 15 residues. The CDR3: CASRPTGAGSQPQHF. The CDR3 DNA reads TGTGCCAGCAGACCGACAGGGGCGGGCAGTCAGCCCCAGCATTTT.

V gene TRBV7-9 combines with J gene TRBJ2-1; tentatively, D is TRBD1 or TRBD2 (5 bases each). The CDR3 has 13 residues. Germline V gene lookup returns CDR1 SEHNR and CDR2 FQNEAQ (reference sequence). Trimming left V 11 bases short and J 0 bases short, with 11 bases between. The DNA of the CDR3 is TGTGCCTTCTCGGGACCCTCCTACAATGAGCAGTTCTTC. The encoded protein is CAFSGPSYNEQFF.

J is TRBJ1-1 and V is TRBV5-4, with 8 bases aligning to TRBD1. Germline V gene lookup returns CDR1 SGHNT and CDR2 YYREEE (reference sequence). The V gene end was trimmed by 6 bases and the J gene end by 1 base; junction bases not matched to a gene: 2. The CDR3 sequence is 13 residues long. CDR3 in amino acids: CASTDRANTEAFF. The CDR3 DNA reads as TGTGCCAGCACGGACAGGGCGAACACTGAAGCTTTCTTT.

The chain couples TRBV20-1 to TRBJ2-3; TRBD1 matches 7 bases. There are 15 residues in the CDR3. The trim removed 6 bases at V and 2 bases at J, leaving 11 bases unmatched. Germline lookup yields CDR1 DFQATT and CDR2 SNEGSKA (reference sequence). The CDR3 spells CSAWDSASPTDTQYF. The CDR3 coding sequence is TGCAGTGCATGGGACAGTGCATCGCCCACAGATACGCAGTATTTT.

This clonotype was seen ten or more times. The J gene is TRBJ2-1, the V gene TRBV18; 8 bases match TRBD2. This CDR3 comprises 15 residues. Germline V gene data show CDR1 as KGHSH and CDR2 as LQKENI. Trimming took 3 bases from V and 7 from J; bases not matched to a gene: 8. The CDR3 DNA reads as TGTGCCAGCTCACCCCTCAGCGGGGGACATAATGAGCAGTTCTTC. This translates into CASSPLSGGHNEQFF.

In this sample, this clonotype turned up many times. CDR3 region: CSASSGGAGYEQYF. CDR3 nucleotide sequence: TGCAGTGCAAGCTCTGGGGGGGCGGGCTACGAGCAGTACTTC. The genes are TRBV20-1 and TRBJ2-7; possible D gene TRBD2, 7 bases. Germline V lookup: CDR1 DFQATT, CDR2 SNEGSKA (reference sequence). The CDR3 consists of 14 residues. The V end lost 6 bases, the J end lost 3 bases, and 18 bases lay between the germline ends.

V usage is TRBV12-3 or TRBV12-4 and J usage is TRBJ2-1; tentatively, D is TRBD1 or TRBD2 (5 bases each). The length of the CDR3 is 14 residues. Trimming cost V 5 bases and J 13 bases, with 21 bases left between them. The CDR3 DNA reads TGTGCCAGCAGTATAGATTCTGGCCAAGGGACCCAGTTCTTC. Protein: CASSIDSGQGTQFF.

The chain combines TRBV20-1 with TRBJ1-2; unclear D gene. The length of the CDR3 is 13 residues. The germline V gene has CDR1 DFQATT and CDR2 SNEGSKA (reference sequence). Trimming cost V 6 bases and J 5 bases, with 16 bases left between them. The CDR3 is CSAIKDGIYGYTF. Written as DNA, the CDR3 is TGCAGTGCCATAAAGGACGGAATTTATGGCTACACCTTC.

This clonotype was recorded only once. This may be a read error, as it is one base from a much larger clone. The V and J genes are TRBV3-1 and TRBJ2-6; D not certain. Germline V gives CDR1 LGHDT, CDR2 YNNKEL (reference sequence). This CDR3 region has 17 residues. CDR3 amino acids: CASSQDHRSSGTNVLTF. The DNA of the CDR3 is TGTGCCAGCAGCCAAGATCACAGAAGCTCTGGGACCAACGTCCTGACTTTC. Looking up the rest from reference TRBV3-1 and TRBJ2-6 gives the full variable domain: DTAVSQTPKYLVTQMGNDKSIKCEQNLGHDTMYWYKQDSKKFLKIMFSYNNKELIINETVPNRFSPKSPDKAHLNLHINSLELGDSAVYFCASSQDHRSSGTNVLTFGAGSRLTVL.

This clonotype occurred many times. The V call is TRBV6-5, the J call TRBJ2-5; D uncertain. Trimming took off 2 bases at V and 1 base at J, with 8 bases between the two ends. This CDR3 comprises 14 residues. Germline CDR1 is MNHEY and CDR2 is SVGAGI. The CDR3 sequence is CASSYNGIQETQYF. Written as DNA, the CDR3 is TGTGCCAGCAGTTACAATGGAATCCAAGAGACCCAGTACTTC.